What follows are 25 T cell receptor beta chains derived from one specimen sequenced in a study of blood T cell repertoires in COVID-19. Using immunoSEQ multiplex PCR, the repertoire was profiled, and TCRdb retains in-frame clones only, with some absent. The repertoire holds about 210,000 clones, with 83% as singletons. The specimen sequenced was peripheral blood. The source of these receptors is a woman aged 45-60 years with acute or convalescent COVID-19.

This chain links TRBV4-1 with TRBJ1-3, with no clear D. CDR3 size: 16 residues. The germline gives CDR1 MGHRA, CDR2 YSYEKL. Trimming shortened V by 4 bases and J by 6 bases, and 19 bases separated the two germline ends. The CDR3 nucleotides are TGCGCCAGCAGCCTAACCGGGGAGGCGGCTCAAAACACCATATATTTT. This codes for CASSLTGEAAQNTIYF.

The chain combines TRBV2 with TRBJ2-7; 7 nucleotides align to TRBD2. CDR1 is SNHLY, CDR2 FYNNEI, per germline. There are 15 residues in the CDR3. The junction had 14 bases not matched to a gene; V was cut back by 6 bases and J by 6 bases. The CDR3: CASSGSGTRRGEQYF. The CDR3 DNA follows: TGTGCCAGCAGCGGGAGCGGGACCCGCCGTGGCGAGCAGTACTTC.

The chain links TRBV5-3 to TRBJ1-2, with D possibly being TRBD1 (5 bases). TRBV5-3 is known as an ORF, though its function is uncertain. The CDR3 sequence is 14 residues long. V was cut by 3 bases and J by 7 bases, with 16 bases left in between. The CDR3 DNA follows: TGTGCCAGAAGCTCTAGGGACTTTTTTGGTGGCTACACCTTC. Its protein product is CARSSRDFFGGYTF.

V is TRBV18 and J is TRBJ1-6; 8 bases are shared with TRBD1. The V gene end was trimmed by 6 bases and the J gene end by 6 bases; junction bases not matched to a gene: 4. The CDR3 runs 14 residues. Germline V gene lookup returns CDR1 KGHSH and CDR2 LQKENI. This CDR3 reads CASSGQGANSPLHF. The CDR3 DNA sequence: TGTGCCAGCTCTGGACAGGGCGCTAATTCACCCCTCCACTTT.

This rearrangement joins TRBV12-5 to TRBJ2-1; 7 bases align to TRBD1. This CDR3 spans 16 amino acids. The germline gives CDR1 LGHNT, CDR2 FRNRAP. V trimming: 1 base; J trimming: 4 bases; junction bases outside the gene matches: 7. CDR3 DNA sequence: TGTGCTAGTGGTTTGGCCGCGACAGGGACATACAATGAGCAGTTCTTC. Translation gives CASGLAATGTYNEQFF.

This chain joins TRBV12-3 or TRBV12-4 and TRBJ2-7; the D gene is possibly TRBD1 (6 bases). The CDR3 has 13 amino acids. Between the trimmed V and J ends, which lost 4 bases and 10 bases, there was a span of 17 bases. CDR3 in amino acids: CASSSIQGFSQYF. The CDR3 DNA sequence: TGTGCCAGCAGTTCAATCCAGGGGTTCAGTCAGTACTTC.

J is TRBJ1-2 and V is TRBV28, with TRBD1 identical over 9 bases. The CDR3 runs to 14 residues. Trimming cost V 5 bases and J 8 bases; bases outside gene matches: 9. The V gene's germline CDR1 is MDHEN and CDR2 SYDVKM. CDR3 protein: CASSTRTGVRGYTF. The CDR3 nucleotides read TGTGCCAGCAGTACCCGGACAGGGGTGAGGGGCTACACCTTC.

This clone was recorded once. This chain joins TRBV5-5 and TRBJ2-7, with D possibly being TRBD1 (6 bases). The germline CDR1 and CDR2 sequences are SGHKS and YYEKEE (reference sequence). Trimming took 0 bases from V and 6 from J, leaving 16 bases between them. CDR3 length: 15 amino acids. The CDR3 loop is CASSLGEIGGGEQYF. In nucleotides, the CDR3 is TGTGCCAGCAGCTTGGGGGAAATTGGGGGCGGCGAGCAGTACTTC.

Notes on this clone: The same CDR3 can be traced to other DNA sequences in this sample. The chain is built from TRBV29-1 and TRBJ1-4, with TRBD1 matching 11 bases. Germline V lookup: CDR1 SQVTM, CDR2 ANQGSEA. Losses at the gene ends were 6 bases for V and 8 bases for J; bases not matched to a gene: 5. The CDR3 spans 13 residues. The CDR3 region is CSVPGQGGEKLFF. In DNA form, the CDR3 reads TGCAGCGTACCGGGACAGGGGGGGGAAAAACTGTTTTTT.

The rearrangement links TRBV24-1 to TRBJ2-3; 8 bases align to TRBD1. V lost 2 bases, J lost 4 bases, and 4 bases stayed unmatched. This CDR3 has 15 amino acids. Germline values: CDR1 KGHDR, CDR2 SFDVKD. CDR3 sequence reads: CATSDSDRAADTQYF. CDR3 in DNA: TGTGCCACCAGTGATTCGGACAGGGCGGCAGATACGCAGTATTTT.

This rearrangement joins TRBV9 to TRBJ2-1; D is perhaps TRBD2 (5 bases). The CDR3 is 15 residues long. Trimming took 0 bases from V and 8 from J, leaving 15 bases between them. Germline V gene sequence: CDR1 SGDLS, CDR2 YYNGEE. This CDR3 is CASSVAQAVVHEQFF. The CDR3 region has the DNA TGTGCCAGCAGCGTAGCCCAAGCGGTTGTACATGAGCAGTTCTTC.

V gene TRBV3-1 (or the pseudogene TRBV3-2) combines with J gene TRBJ2-7; 7 bases agree with TRBD2. The CDR3 totals 14 residues. In germline, CDR1 is LGHDT, CDR2 YNNKEL (reference sequence). Trimming removed 4 bases from V and 2 bases from J; junction bases left unmatched: 5. In DNA form, the CDR3 reads TGTGCCAGCAGCCCCGGGGGGTATGCCTACGAGCAGTACTTC. Translating it yields CASSPGGYAYEQYF.

The sample holds one count of this clone. The CDR3 bases are TGTGCCAGCAGTCGGACAGGTAGAACCTTTGAAGCTTTCTTT. This codes for CASSRTGRTFEAFF. The rearrangement links TRBV28 to TRBJ1-1; 7 bases line up with TRBD1. The V and J ends lost 5 bases and 7 bases, in that order; junction bases with no gene match: 10. Germline-derived CDR1 and CDR2 are MDHEN and SYDVKM. The CDR3 runs 14 residues.

This clone was counted once. The chain is built from TRBV29-1 and TRBJ2-5; the D gene is possibly TRBD1 (6 bases). Per germline, CDR1 SQVTM and CDR2 ANQGSEA. This CDR3 has 12 amino acids. Trimming removed 8 bases from V and 3 bases from J, with 13 bases in between. The CDR3, as DNA: TGCAGCATAGTAAGGACAGAAGAGACCCAGTACTTC. This gives the protein CSIVRTEETQYF.

This rearrangement joins TRBV5-1 to TRBJ2-1; 8 nucleotides match TRBD2. The V segment lost 2 bases and the J segment 10 bases; nucleotides outside the gene matches: 8. Germline V lookup: CDR1 SGHRS, CDR2 YFSETQ. This CDR3 is built from 14 residues. CDR3 nucleotide sequence: TGCGCCAGCAGCTTCGGCCTTAGCGGGGAAGAGCAGTTCTTC. Its protein is CASSFGLSGEEQFF.

The J gene is TRBJ2-7, the V gene TRBV5-1, with 16 nucleotides matching TRBD2. The germline V gene encodes CDR1 SGHRS and CDR2 YFSETQ. The CDR3 runs to 16 residues. V lost 4 bases, J lost 4 bases, and 5 bases stayed unmatched. CDR3 protein: CASSQGLAGGQYEQYF. The CDR3 nucleotides are TGCGCCAGCAGCCAGGGACTAGCGGGAGGGCAGTACGAGCAGTACTTC.

This sequence joins TRBV28 and TRBJ2-1; 13 bases match TRBD2. V was clipped by 4 bases and J by 5 bases; unmatched bases: 2. The CDR3 extends over 15 amino acids. Germline CDR1 and CDR2: MDHEN and SYDVKM. The CDR3 here is CASSYTSGRDNEQFF. The DNA for the CDR3 is TGTGCCAGCAGTTATACTAGCGGGAGGGACAATGAGCAGTTCTTC.

In its sample, this clone was seen a few times. The chain joins TRBV10-1 to TRBJ2-7, with a weak D call TRBD1 (6 bases). V dropped 5 bases and J dropped 0 bases, with 8 bases sitting between them. The CDR3 length is 13 residues. The germline V gene encodes CDR1 WNHNN and CDR2 SYGVQD (reference sequence). This CDR3 is CASSRTASYEQYF. The CDR3 DNA follows: TGCGCCAGCAGTCGGACAGCCTCCTACGAGCAGTACTTC.

This clone was found a few times. The rearrangement joins TRBV7-2 to TRBJ1-1; a possible D gene is TRBD1 (5 bases). The germline gives CDR1 SGHTA, CDR2 FQGNSA. Trimming removed 5 bases at V and 3 bases at J, with 13 bases between. There are 14 residues in the CDR3. CDR3 in amino acids: CASSKLGGDTEAFF. DNA for the CDR3: TGTGCCAGCAGCAAATTGGGGGGGGACACTGAAGCTTTCTTT.

Written as DNA, the CDR3 is TGTGCCAGCAGTTATGGCGGTAGCACAGATACGCAGTATTTT. It yields the protein CASSYGGSTDTQYF. This chain links TRBV28 with TRBJ2-3; no firm D call. The CDR3 is made up of 14 amino acids. The germline gives CDR1 MDHEN, CDR2 SYDVKM. Trimming pared 4 bases from V and 0 bases from J, leaving 8 bases between.

The chain is built from TRBV6-2 or TRBV6-3 and TRBJ2-1; 10 nucleotides align to TRBD1. Germline CDR1 and CDR2: MNHEY and SVGEGT. The CDR3 has 14 residues. J gave up 12 bases and V 5 bases, and 10 bases lay outside the gene matches. In DNA form, the CDR3 reads TGTGCCAGCAGTCGGGACAGGGGACGGGCAGGGCAGTTCTTC. It encodes CASSRDRGRAGQFF.

The J gene is TRBJ1-5, the V gene TRBV19, with 8 bases lining up with TRBD1. Per germline, CDR1 LNHDA and CDR2 SQIVND (reference sequence). Trimming at V came to 5 bases and at J to 6 bases, leaving 9 bases not matched to a gene. There are 15 residues in the CDR3. CDR3: CASSRPRGQGQPQHF. DNA of the CDR3: TGTGCCAGTAGTCGACCCAGGGGGCAGGGTCAGCCCCAGCATTTT. Looking up the rest from reference TRBV19 and TRBJ1-5 gives the full variable domain: DGGITQSPKYLFRKEGQNVTLSCEQNLNHDAMYWYRQDPGQGLRLIYYSQIVNDFQKGDIAEGYSVSREKKESFPLTVTSAQKNPTAFYLCASSRPRGQGQPQHFGDGTRLSIL.

This sequence joins TRBV5-4 and TRBJ2-2, with D possibly being TRBD2 (6 bases). V lost 0 bases and J 8 bases, leaving 17 bases between the germline ends. Germline loops: CDR1 SGHNT, CDR2 YYREEE (reference sequence). This CDR3 comprises 16 residues. Written as DNA, the CDR3 is TGTGCCAGCAGCTTGGAGGCGGGGAGAGAGGCGGGGGAGCTGTTTTTT. Its protein is CASSLEAGREAGELFF.

The genes are TRBV2 and TRBJ2-3, with 9 bases aligning to TRBD1. This CDR3 has 15 residues. With V trimmed by 5 bases and J by 2 bases, 5 bases remained unmatched. Germline V gives CDR1 SNHLY, CDR2 FYNNEI. CDR3 DNA: TGTGCCAGCAGTCCAGACAGGGGGGACACAGATACGCAGTATTTT. This sequence encodes CASSPDRGDTDTQYF.

This sequence joins TRBV6-5 and TRBJ1-2; the D is unclear. The V end was cut by 6 bases, the J end by 5 bases, with 19 bases between. Germline CDR1 is MNHEY and CDR2 is SVGAGI. CDR3 length: 15 amino acids. The CDR3 reads CASRATLTRLYGYTF. The CDR3 bases are TGTGCCAGCAGGGCGACCCTAACCAGACTTTATGGCTACACCTTC.